This TCR beta chain comes out of a study of CD4+ T cells in melanoma. There are 19 residues in the CDR3. Here immunoSEQ multiplex PCR was the method, and the copy in TCRdb shows in-frame clones only, minus some. Among roughly 150,000 clones listed, 85% to 95% were seen once. The chain employs TRBV21-1 and TRBJ1-1; TRBD1, the D gene given by the table, was not confirmed from the DNA. TRBV21-1 is a documented pseudogene. The sequence came from a human donor with melanoma. The CDR3 here is CASSKERKGLSVMHTEAFF. The DNA of the CDR3 is TGTGCCAGCAGCAAAGAAAGGAAGGGGTTGTCAGTGATGCACACTGAAGCTTTCTTT.